Listed below are T cell receptor beta chains from one sample, sequenced in a study of Ad26.COV2.S vaccination and SARS-CoV-2 variants. Data came from immunoSEQ multiplex PCR; TCRdb stores just in-frame clones and leaves some out. The sample includes about 500,000 clones, approximately 90% of them seen just once. This specimen was peripheral blood, taken in a trial of Ad26.COV2.S vaccine versus placebo. These receptors all stem from a person between 18 and 65 years old who received the Ad26.COV2.S COVID-19 vaccine or a placebo. The CDR3 runs from the conserved cysteine through the conserved F or W. A D gene is named only where the DNA matches it firmly. Rows may omit the clone size; those that give it use once, few, many or a size class.

TRBV9	.	TRBJ1-4	.	TGTGCCAGCAGCGTAATGGGGACTAATGAAAAACTGTTTTTT	CASSVMGTNEKLFF
TRBV18	.	TRBJ2-7	TRBD2	TGTGCCAGCTCACCGATGGGGAGCGGGGGGCTCAACGAGCAGTACTTC	CASSPMGSGGLNEQYF
TRBV6-5	.	TRBJ1-2	.	TGTGCCAGCAGTTACTCTCGGCCGCCGATTAACTATGGCTACACCTTC	CASSYSRPPINYGYTF
TRBV12-3/TRBV12-4	.	TRBJ2-3	.	TGTGCCAGCAGTTTCTTTGATACGCAGTATTTT	CASSFFDTQYF
TRBV11-2	.	TRBJ1-3	.	TGTGCCAGCAGCTTTCGAGGGGCGGACACCATATATTTT	CASSFRGADTIYF
TRBV27	.	TRBJ2-7	.	TGTGCCAGCAGTTTAATTGGCGGTCCCTACGAGCAGTACTTC	CASSLIGGPYEQYF
TRBV7-6	.	TRBJ2-5	.	TGTGCCAGCAGCTTAGCGGAGGAGACCCAGTACTTC	CASSLAEETQYF
TRBV28	once	TRBJ1-1	.	TGTGCCGCAAACCTCGCCAAGGGGCGTGAGGAGGCTTTCTTT	CAANLAKGREEAFF
TRBV3-1/TRBV3-2	.	TRBJ2-2	.	TGTGCCAGCAGCCAGGGGTCCGGGGAGCTGTTTTTT	CASSQGSGELFF
TRBV28	.	TRBJ1-2	.	TGTGCCAGCAGTATGAGGACAGCGCCCACGATCTATGGCTACACCTTC	CASSMRTAPTIYGYTF
TRBV11-2	.	TRBJ2-7	TRBD1	TGTGCCAGCAGCCTCGGGACAGGGGGCCATTCCTCCTACGAGCAGTACTTC	CASSLGTGGHSSYEQYF
TRBV6-5	once	TRBJ1-1	.	TGTGCCAGCAGTTATCTGGGACAAATCAACACTGAAGCTTTCTTT	CASSYLGQINTEAFF
TRBV18	.	TRBJ2-7	TRBD2	TGTGCCAGCTCACCCCGGGAGGGAGGCCACGAGCAGTACTTC	CASSPREGGHEQYF
TRBV30	.	TRBJ2-2	.	TGTGCCTGGAGTGTACTTAGCAGAGTTGGCGGGGAGCTGTTTTTT	CAWSVLSRVGGELFF
TRBV27	.	TRBJ1-4	.	TGTGCCAGCAGTTCCGCGGGCAGCTCTAATGAAAAACTGTTTTTT	CASSSAGSSNEKLFF
TRBV29-1	few	TRBJ1-5	TRBD1	TGCAGCGTTGGGACAGGTAGCAATCAGCCCCAGCATTTT	CSVGTGSNQPQHF
TRBV10-3	once	TRBJ2-5	.	TGTGCCATCACGGCGGGGCAGCCAGGTCGCCAAGTAGAGACCCAGTACTTC	CAITAGQPGRQVETQYF
TRBV19	once	TRBJ1-5	.	TGTGCCAGTAGTCTCCGGACAGCGGACCAGCCCCAGCATTTT	CASSLRTADQPQHF
TRBV6-1	once	TRBJ1-5	.	TGTGCCAGCAGTGAAGGGGTTACTCATAATCAGCCCCAGCATTTT	CASSEGVTHNQPQHF
TRBV7-2	.	TRBJ2-1	.	TGTGCCAGCAGCTTCGTTCTGAATGAGCAGTTCTTC	CASSFVLNEQFF
TRBV19	.	TRBJ2-6	TRBD1	TGTGCCAGTAGGGACAGGGCCTCTGGGGCCAACGTCCTGACTTTC	CASRDRASGANVLTF
TRBV7-7	.	TRBJ2-2	TRBD1	TGTGCTAGCAGCCAATGGACAGGGGACACCGGGGAGCTGTTTTTT	CASSQWTGDTGELFF
TRBV3-1/TRBV3-2	.	TRBJ2-1	TRBD2	TGTGCCAGCAGCCACGTGGGAGGGGTATACAATGAGCAGTTCTTC	CASSHVGGVYNEQFF